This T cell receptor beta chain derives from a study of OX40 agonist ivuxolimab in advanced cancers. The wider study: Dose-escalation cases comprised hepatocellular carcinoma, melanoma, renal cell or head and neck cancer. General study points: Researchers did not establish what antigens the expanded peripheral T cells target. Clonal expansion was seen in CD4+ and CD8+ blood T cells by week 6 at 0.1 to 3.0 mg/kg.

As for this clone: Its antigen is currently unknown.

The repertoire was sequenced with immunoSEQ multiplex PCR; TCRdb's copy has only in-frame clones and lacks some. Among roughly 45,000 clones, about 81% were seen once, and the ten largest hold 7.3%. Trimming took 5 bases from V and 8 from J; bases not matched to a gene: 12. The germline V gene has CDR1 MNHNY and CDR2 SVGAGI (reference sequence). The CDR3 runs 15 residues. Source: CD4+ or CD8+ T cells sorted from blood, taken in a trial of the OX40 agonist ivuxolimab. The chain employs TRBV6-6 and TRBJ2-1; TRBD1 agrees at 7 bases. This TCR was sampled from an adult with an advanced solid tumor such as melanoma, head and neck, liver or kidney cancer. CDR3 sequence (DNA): TGTGCCAGCAGTGACGGCATACAGGGGCACTATGAGCAGTTCTTC. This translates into CASSDGIQGHYEQFF.